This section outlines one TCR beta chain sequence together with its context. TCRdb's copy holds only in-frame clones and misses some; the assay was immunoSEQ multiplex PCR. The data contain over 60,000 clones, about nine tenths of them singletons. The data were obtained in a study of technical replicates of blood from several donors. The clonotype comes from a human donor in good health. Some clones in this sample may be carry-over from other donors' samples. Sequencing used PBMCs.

CDR3 sequence: CASSATSGGYNEQFF. In DNA, the CDR3 is TGTGCCAGCAGCGCCACTAGCGGGGGTTACAATGAGCAGTTCTTC. The chain joins TRBV9 to TRBJ2-1; 11 bases line up with TRBD2. The CDR3 is 15 amino acids. CDR1 and CDR2 (germline): SGDLS, YYNGEE. The trim removed 3 bases at V and 4 bases at J, leaving 3 bases unmatched.